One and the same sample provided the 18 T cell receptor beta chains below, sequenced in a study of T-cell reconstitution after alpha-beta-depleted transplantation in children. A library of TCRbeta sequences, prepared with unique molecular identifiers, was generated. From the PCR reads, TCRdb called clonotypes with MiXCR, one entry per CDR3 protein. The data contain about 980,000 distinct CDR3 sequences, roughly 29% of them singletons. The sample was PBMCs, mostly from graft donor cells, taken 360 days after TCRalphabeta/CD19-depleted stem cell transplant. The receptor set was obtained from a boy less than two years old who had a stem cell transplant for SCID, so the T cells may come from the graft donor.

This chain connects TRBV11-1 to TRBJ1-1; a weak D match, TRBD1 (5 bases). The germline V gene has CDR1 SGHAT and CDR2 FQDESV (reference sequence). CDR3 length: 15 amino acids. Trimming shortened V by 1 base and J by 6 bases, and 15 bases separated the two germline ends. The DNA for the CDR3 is TGTGCCAGCAGCTTAGACCCCGGGGGAAGCGCTGAAGCTTTCTTT. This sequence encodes CASSLDPGGSAEAFF.

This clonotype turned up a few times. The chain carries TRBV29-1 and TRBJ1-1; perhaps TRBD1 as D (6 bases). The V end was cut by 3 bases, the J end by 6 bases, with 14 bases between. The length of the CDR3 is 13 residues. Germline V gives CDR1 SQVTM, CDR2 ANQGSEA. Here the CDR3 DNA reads TGCAGCGTTGATTTACAGGGAGGTGCTGAAGCTTTCTTT. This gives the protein CSVDLQGGAEAFF.

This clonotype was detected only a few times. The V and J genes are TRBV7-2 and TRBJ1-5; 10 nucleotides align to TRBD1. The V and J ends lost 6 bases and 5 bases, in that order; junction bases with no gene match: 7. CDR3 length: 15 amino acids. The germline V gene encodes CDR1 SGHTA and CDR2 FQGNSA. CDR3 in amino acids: CASRRDRGEDQPQHF. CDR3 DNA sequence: TGTGCCAGCAGGCGGGACAGGGGAGAAGATCAGCCCCAGCATTTT. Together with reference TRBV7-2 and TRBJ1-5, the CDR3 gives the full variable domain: GAGVSQSPSNKVTEKGKDVELRCDPISGHTALYWYRQSLGQGLEFLIYFQGNSAPDKSGLPSDRFSAERTGGSVSTLTIQRTQQEDSAVYLCASRRDRGEDQPQHFGDGTRLSIL.

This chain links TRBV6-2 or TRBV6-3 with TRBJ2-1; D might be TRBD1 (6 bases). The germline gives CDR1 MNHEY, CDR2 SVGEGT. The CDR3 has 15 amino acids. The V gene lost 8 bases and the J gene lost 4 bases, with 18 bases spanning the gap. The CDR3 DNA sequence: TGTGCCAGCTTCTCCTCAGGGGTCCGATACAATGAGCAGTTCTTC. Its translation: CASFSSGVRYNEQFF.

The CDR3 is CASSQGVSGELFF. DNA for the CDR3: TGTGCCAGCAGTCAGGGAGTCTCCGGGGAGCTGTTTTTT. The V gene is TRBV27, the J gene TRBJ2-2, with D tentatively TRBD1 or TRBD2 (5 bases each). Germline-derived CDR1 and CDR2 are MNHEY and SMNVEV (reference sequence). Deletions cut 5 bases from V and 6 bases from J, with 10 bases between. The CDR3 is 13 amino acids.

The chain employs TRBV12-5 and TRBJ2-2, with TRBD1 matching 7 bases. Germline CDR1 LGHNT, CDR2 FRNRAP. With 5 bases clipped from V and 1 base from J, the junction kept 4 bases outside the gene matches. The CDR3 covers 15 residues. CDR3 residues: CASGPWTGNTGELFF. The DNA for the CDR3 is TGTGCTAGTGGTCCGTGGACAGGGAACACCGGGGAGCTGTTTTTT. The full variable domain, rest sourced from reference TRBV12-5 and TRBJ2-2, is DARVTQTPRHKVTEMGQEVTMRCQPILGHNTVFWYRQTMMQGLELLAYFRNRAPLDDSGMPKDRFSAEMPDATLATLKIQPSEPRDSAVYFCASGPWTGNTGELFFGEGSRLTVL.

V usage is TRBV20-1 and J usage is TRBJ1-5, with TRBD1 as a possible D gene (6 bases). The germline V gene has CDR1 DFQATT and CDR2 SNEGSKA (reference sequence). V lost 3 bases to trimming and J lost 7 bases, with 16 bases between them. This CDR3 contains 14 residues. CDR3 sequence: CSASKGVIGQPQHF. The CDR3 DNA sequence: TGCAGTGCTAGTAAGGGGGTCATAGGACAGCCCCAGCATTTT.

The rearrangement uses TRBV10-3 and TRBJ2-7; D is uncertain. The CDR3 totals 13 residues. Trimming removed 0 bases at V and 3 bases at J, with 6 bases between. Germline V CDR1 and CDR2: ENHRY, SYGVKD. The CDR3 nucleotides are TGTGCCATCAGTGAGTCATTCATCTACGAGCAGTACTTC. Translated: CAISESFIYEQYF.

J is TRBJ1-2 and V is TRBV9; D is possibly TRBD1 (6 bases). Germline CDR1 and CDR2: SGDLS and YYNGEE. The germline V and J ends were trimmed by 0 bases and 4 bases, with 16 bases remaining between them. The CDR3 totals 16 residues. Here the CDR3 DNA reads TGTGCCAGCAGCGTAGATCAGGCAGGGGTGGCCTATGGCTACACCTTC. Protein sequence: CASSVDQAGVAYGYTF. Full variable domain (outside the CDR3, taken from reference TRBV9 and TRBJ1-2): DSGVTQTPKHLITATGQRVTLRCSPRSGDLSVYWYQQSLDQGLQFLIQYYNGEERAKGNILERFSAQQFPDLHSELNLSSLELGDSALYFCASSVDQAGVAYGYTFGSGTRLTVV.

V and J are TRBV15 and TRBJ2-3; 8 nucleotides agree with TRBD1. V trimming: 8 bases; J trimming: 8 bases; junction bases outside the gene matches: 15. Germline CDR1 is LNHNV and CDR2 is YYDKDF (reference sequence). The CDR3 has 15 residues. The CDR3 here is CATQSQGAGSFTQYF. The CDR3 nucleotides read TGTGCCACCCAGTCCCAGGGGGCAGGCTCGTTTACGCAGTATTTT.

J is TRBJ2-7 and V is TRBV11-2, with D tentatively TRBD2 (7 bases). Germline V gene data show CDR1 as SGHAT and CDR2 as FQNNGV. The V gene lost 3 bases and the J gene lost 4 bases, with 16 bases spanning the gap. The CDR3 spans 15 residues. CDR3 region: CASSLGEGGYYEQYF. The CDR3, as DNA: TGTGCCAGCAGCTTGGGGGAGGGGGGGTATTACGAGCAGTACTTC. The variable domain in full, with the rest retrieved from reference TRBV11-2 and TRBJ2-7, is EAGVAQSPRYKIIEKRQSVAFWCNPISGHATLYWYQQILGQGPKLLIQFQNNGVVDDSQLPKDRFSAERLKGVDSTLKIQPAKLEDSAVYLCASSLGEGGYYEQYFGPGTRLTVT.

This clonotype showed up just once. The CDR3 DNA follows: TGTGCCAGCAGCTTGGCGTGGCCTCGGAGTTTGCAAGAGACCCAGTACTTC. The encoded protein is CASSLAWPRSLQETQYF. The chain carries TRBV5-5 and TRBJ2-5; no firm D call. CDR1 is SGHKS, CDR2 YYEKEE, per germline (reference sequence). The CDR3 covers 17 residues. V gave up 0 bases and J gave up 2 bases, with 17 bases separating them.

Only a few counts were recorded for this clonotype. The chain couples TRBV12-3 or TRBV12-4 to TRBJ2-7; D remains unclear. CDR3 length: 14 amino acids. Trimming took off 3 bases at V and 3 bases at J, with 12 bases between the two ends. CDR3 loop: CASSFRPSFYEQYF. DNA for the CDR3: TGTGCCAGCAGTTTTAGGCCCTCCTTCTACGAGCAGTACTTC.

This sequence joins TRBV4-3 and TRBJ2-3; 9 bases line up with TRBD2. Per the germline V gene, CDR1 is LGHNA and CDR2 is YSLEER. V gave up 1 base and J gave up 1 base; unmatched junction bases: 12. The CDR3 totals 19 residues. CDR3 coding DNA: TGCGCCAGCAGCCAAGCCCTGGGCGGGGGGGCCCGTCGCACAGATACGCAGTATTTT. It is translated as CASSQALGGGARRTDTQYF.

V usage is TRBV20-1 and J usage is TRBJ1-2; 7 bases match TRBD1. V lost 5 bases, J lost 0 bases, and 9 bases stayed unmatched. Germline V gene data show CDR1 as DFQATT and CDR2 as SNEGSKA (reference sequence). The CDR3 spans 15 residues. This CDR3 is CSAPGRQGSNYGYTF. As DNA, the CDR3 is TGCAGTGCTCCTGGGAGACAGGGCTCTAACTATGGCTACACCTTC.

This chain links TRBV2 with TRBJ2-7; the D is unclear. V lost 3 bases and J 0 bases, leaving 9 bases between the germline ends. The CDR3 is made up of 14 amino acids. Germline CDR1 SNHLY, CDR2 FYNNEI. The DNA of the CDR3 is TGTGCCAGCAGTGACAGAAGCAACTCCTACGAGCAGTACTTC. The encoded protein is CASSDRSNSYEQYF.

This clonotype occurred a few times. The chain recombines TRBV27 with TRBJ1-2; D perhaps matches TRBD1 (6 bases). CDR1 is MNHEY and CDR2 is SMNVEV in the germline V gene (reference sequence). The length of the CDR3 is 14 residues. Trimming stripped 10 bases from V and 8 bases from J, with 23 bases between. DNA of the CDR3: TGTGCCACCGGAAGGGGGGGCGGAATTCAAGGCTACACCTTC. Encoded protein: CATGRGGGIQGYTF.

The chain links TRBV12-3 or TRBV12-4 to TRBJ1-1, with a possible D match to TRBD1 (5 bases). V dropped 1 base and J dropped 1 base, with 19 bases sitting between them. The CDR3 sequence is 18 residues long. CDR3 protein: CASSLVLFRGSTNTEAFF. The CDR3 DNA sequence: TGTGCCAGCAGTTTAGTCCTGTTCCGGGGGAGCACGAACACTGAAGCTTTCTTT.